The text below deals with one T cell receptor beta chain. These data come from a study of blood T cell repertoires in COVID-19. Generated by immunoSEQ multiplex PCR, the TCRdb table keeps only in-frame clones and is missing some. This sample has 130,000 or so clones, with around 84% found just once. The CDR3 has 19 amino acids. J lost 5 bases, V lost 4 bases, and 15 bases had no gene match. The sample consisted of PBMCs or T cells enriched from blood (not recorded which). This TCR came from a woman in her twenties or thirties who had recovered from COVID-19. This sequence joins TRBV23-1 and TRBJ1-5; TRBD1 matches 12 bases. TRBV23-1 is an ORF, with its function uncertain. Written as DNA, the CDR3 is TGCGCCAGCAGTCTTAACCCGGGACAGGGGGCGCAGGCTTATCAGCCCCAGCATTTT. Translating it yields CASSLNPGQGAQAYQPQHF.